Below, 9 T cell receptor beta chains from the same sample are listed, as sequenced in a study of blood T cell repertoires in COVID-19. Profiled with immunoSEQ multiplex PCR; TCRdb holds only in-frame clones, not every one. The table shows 300,000 to 350,000 clones, with 87% occurring only once. Sequencing used peripheral blood. These receptors were obtained from a man younger than 30 with active or convalescent COVID-19.

The chain uses TRBV4-2 and TRBJ1-3; 12 bases agree with TRBD1. This CDR3 has 17 residues. Unmatched junction bases numbered 9, after V lost 1 base and J lost 8 bases. Germline CDR1 LGHNA, CDR2 YNFKEQ. CDR3 in DNA: TGTGCCAGCAGCCAAGTAGGGACAGGGGGCCTCCGGGACACCATATATTTT. It specifies CASSQVGTGGLRDTIYF.

The chain recombines TRBV5-6 with TRBJ1-2; no clear D gene. Germline values: CDR1 SGHDT, CDR2 YYEEEE. The CDR3 runs to 14 residues. Trimming removed 4 bases from V and 7 bases from J, with 17 bases in between. The CDR3 bases are TGTGCCAGCAGCCCCGAGCTAGGAGGCGGTGGCTACACCTTC. Amino acids: CASSPELGGGGYTF.

The gene calls are TRBV5-1 and TRBJ2-3; 9 bases agree with TRBD2. Germline values: CDR1 SGHRS, CDR2 YFSETQ. V dropped 7 bases and J dropped 5; count of bases not matched to a gene: 8. This CDR3 is built from 14 residues. CDR3 nucleotide sequence: TGCGCCAGCTCTTCTAGCGGGACGGTAGATACGCAGTATTTT. The encoded protein is CASSSSGTVDTQYF.

There are a few counts of this clone. The CDR3 reads CASTKSSDTYQETQYF. The CDR3 DNA reads TGTGCCAGTACTAAATCATCCGACACTTACCAAGAGACCCAGTACTTC. V is TRBV19 and J is TRBJ2-5; D remains unclear. The CDR3 extends over 16 amino acids. The ends were cut back, 7 bases at V and 0 bases at J, with 18 bases in the middle. The V gene's germline CDR1 is LNHDA and CDR2 SQIVND (reference sequence). Full variable domain (missing parts from reference TRBV19 and TRBJ2-5): DGGITQSPKYLFRKEGQNVTLSCEQNLNHDAMYWYRQDPGQGLRLIYYSQIVNDFQKGDIAEGYSVSREKKESFPLTVTSAQKNPTAFYLCASTKSSDTYQETQYFGPGTRLLVL.

The CDR3: CATKGSGGIYNEQFF. The CDR3 DNA reads TGTGCCACCAAGGGCAGCGGGGGAATTTACAATGAGCAGTTCTTC. V is TRBV15 and J is TRBJ2-1, with 8 bases that match TRBD2. The CDR3 consists of 15 residues. The V segment lost 7 bases and the J segment 4 bases; nucleotides outside the gene matches: 9. Germline V gives CDR1 LNHNV, CDR2 YYDKDF (reference sequence).

The sample holds one count of this clone. The chain recombines TRBV5-4 with TRBJ2-2; 12 bases match TRBD2. Germline loops: CDR1 SGHNT, CDR2 YYREEE (reference sequence). The length of the CDR3 is 17 residues. After removal of 2 bases from V and 4 bases from J, the junction contained 6 bases not matched to a gene. CDR3 nucleotide sequence: TGTGCCAGCAGCTTAAAACTAGCGGGAGGACTCACCGGGGAGCTGTTTTTT. Residues: CASSLKLAGGLTGELFF.

The CDR3: CASSKNRQGACGNQPQHF. The CDR3 DNA is TGTGCCAGCAGCAAAAACCGACAGGGGGCATGCGGCAATCAGCCCCAGCATTTT. This rearrangement joins TRBV21-1 to TRBJ1-5; whether TRBD1, the table's D call, matches the DNA was not checked. TRBV21-1 corresponds to a pseudogene. CDR3 length: 18 amino acids.

The table lists this clone with a count of one. The chain employs TRBV6-1 and TRBJ2-2, with 7 bases fitting TRBD2. Germline-derived CDR1 and CDR2 are MNHNS and SASEGT. V shed 7 bases, J shed 3 bases, and the junction held 5 bases outside the gene matches. The CDR3 contains 14 residues. CDR3 bases: TGTGCCAGCACCCGACTAGCCGACACCGGGGAGCTGTTTTTT. Protein: CASTRLADTGELFF.

The chain links TRBV5-4 to TRBJ2-3; possibly TRBD2 for D (5 bases). Trimming cost V 3 bases and J 1 base, with 12 bases left between them. Germline V gene sequence: CDR1 SGHNT, CDR2 YYREEE (reference sequence). The CDR3 is 15 residues long. CDR3 DNA sequence: TGTGCCAGCAGCTCTCGACGGGATCGCACAGATACGCAGTATTTT. Its protein is CASSSRRDRTDTQYF.